The sequence of this T cell receptor beta chain was determined in a study of early T cells in non-severe SARS-CoV-2 infection. Unique molecular identifiers were affixed to single, distinct cDNA molecules. In TCRdb, the 5' RACE reads were re-called with MiXCR into one record per CDR3 protein. This table has tens of thousands of distinct CDR3 sequences, 5% to 6.5% appearing once. CDR1 is SGHTA, CDR2 FQGNSA, per germline. V shed 7 bases, J shed 2 bases, and the junction held 5 bases outside the gene matches. The CDR3 consists of 15 residues. The input for sequencing was whole blood, taken at baseline. The source is an adult who was a healthcare worker with PCR-confirmed SARS-CoV-2 infection or an uninfected control (not recorded which). The chain employs TRBV7-2 and TRBJ2-3, with 11 bases lining up with TRBD2. The CDR3: CASTRLAGPTDTQYF. CDR3 coding DNA: TGTGCCAGCACCCGACTAGCGGGGCCCACAGATACGCAGTATTTT.